This paragraph reports one T cell receptor beta chain. Which antigen it targets is not known. Base-call qualities are not available, and no considerably larger clone is one nucleotide away. These data belong to a study of blood T cell repertoires in COVID-19 (dated by TCRdb to about 2020). For the wider study: Samples from collaborators originated in the United States, Italy and Spain and spanned both the acute and convalescent phases of COVID-19. The material from the prospective study consisted of cDNA or gDNA derived from T cells, B-cell-depleted T cells, or PBMCs. Subjects who had been exposed to COVID-19, were actively infected with it, or had recovered from it provided the deeply sampled blood TCRbeta repertoires that made up the dataset. The repertoires were made available in a free public database intended to serve as a resource for research on the immune response to SARS-CoV-2. The samples were drawn from the first 160 participants of the ongoing ImmuneRACE study and from over a thousand subjects provided by 6 global collaborators. A de-identified subject ID, COVID-19 status, age in years and sex were almost always included in the sample metadata. Where available, HLA class I and class II types were obtained from metadata supplied by the sample provider rather than from assay-based typing.

Participants in the prospective study were aged roughly 18 to 100 years, lived in under 30 United States geographic areas, and enrolled through a virtual design. In the prospective study, cohorts were assigned on the basis of participant-reported clinical history obtained from a screening survey and a study questionnaire. For ImmuneRACE Cohort 3, a participant was defined as recovered based on two consecutive negative NP/OP PCR tests, clearance by a healthcare professional, or resolution of symptoms. In the prospective study, mobile phlebotomists collected whole blood, serum and a nasopharyngeal or oropharyngeal swab from each participant. Over a roughly two-month period, participants in the prospective study had the option of providing additional blood draws and questionnaires. Before DNA extraction, blood samples from the prospective study were shipped at room temperature or frozen. Points the paper makes about the study in general: The amount of clinical and demographic metadata varied by source and participant and was provided uncurated.

TCRbeta CDR3 regions were amplified from genomic DNA using the immunoSEQ Assay, a bias-controlled multiplex PCR. From the authors' description of their analysis: Within the assay, amplification of reference gene primers was used to estimate how many nucleated cells each sample contained. To quantify the absolute abundance of each unique TCRbeta CDR3 rearrangement, sequence reads were collapsed and filtered. For each sample, productive Simpson clonality was calculated as the square root of Simpson's diversity index across productive rearrangements. TCRdb stores this immuneACCESS table with in-frame sequences only. Part of the clones is absent; in the studies checked, under half of the shortfall reflects unresolved V genes, and no reason is known for the rest. The V and J calls and clone size were taken over from that table, and D and trimming were inferred from the DNA. Present in this sample are about 470,000 clones, approximately 90% of which were seen just once. Clones ranked in the top ten supply 0.7% of the sample.

The CDR3 holds 14 amino acids from the cysteine to the phenylalanine. Of the read, only the CDR3 DNA is kept; its 42 bases are in frame from base 1. The germline V gene specifies SQVTM as CDR1 and ANQGSEA as CDR2. V loses 5 bases, J loses 3 bases, and the germline ends lie 15 bases apart. The clonotype comes from a woman between 18 and 29 years old who had recovered from COVID-19. The sample taken for sequencing was PBMCs or T cells enriched from blood (not recorded which). The sequence is built from TRBV29-1 and TRBJ2-3; the D gene is unclear. The DNA is as follows: TGCAGCGTTCGTCCTCGGCTAGGAACAGATACGCAGTATTTT. Its translation reads: CSVRPRLGTDTQYF.